The TCR beta chain described here comes from a study of T cells after yellow fever vaccination (dated by TCRdb to 2018 to 2020). In terms of the full investigation: Libraries from fractions with low cell numbers were prepared with the SMART-Seq v4 Ultra Low Input RNA kit. To track T-cell clones before and after primary and booster YFV17D yellow fever vaccination, bulk TCR alpha and beta repertoires were sequenced longitudinally. Blood samples were taken at several timepoints before and after primary and secondary immunization, and bulk PBMC replicates and cell subsets were isolated. Two healthy male donors, one aged 18 to 30 and one aged 30 to 40 years, were included in the cohort.

The meaning of the sample's treatment or condition label: live attenuated yellow fever vaccine strain. At every blood-draw timepoint, two biological replicates of bulk PBMCs were collected. A standard Ficoll-Paque protocol was used to isolate PBMCs from peripheral blood. TriZol was used to extract RNA from bulk PBMCs, from CD4 and CD8 fractions, and from dextramer-positive and dextramer-negative fractions. In its sample, this clonotype was seen many times. Which antigen it targets is not known. One base away there is no much larger clone; base qualities are not given. Points the paper makes about the study in general: After the booster, most clones that had expanded after primary vaccination were detected again (about 97% of CD4 and around nine tenths of CD8), suggesting broad maintenance of memory. Because abundant contaminating clonotypes from the bulk population could be contained in FACS-sorted repertoires, computational filtering was required. A small share of clonotypes was detected in both CD4 and CD8 compartments, with the overlap likely arising from convergent recombination. The secondary T-cell response was weaker than the primary response but faster, peaking on day 5 instead of day 15. The study included only a couple of donors, which limits how far the findings can be generalized.

Synthesis of TCR cDNA relied on 5'RACE template switching, a step that introduced a universal primer site along with unique molecular identifiers. cDNA synthesis was primed from both the TCR alpha and TCR beta constant segments. Library amplification involved two PCR steps, and the second step added sample barcodes and sequencing adapters. Libraries were sequenced on Illumina HiSeq 2500 (2x100 bp) or NovaSeq (2x150 bp). The paper's data handling went like this. Reads were demultiplexed and collapsed into UMI consensus sequences with MIGEC, and V(D)J alignment was performed with MiXCR. Clonotypes responding to the vaccine were identified with edgeR on replicate PBMC samples, with the criteria of FDR below 0.01 and a log2 fold change above 5 up to day 15. Bulk clonotypes were assigned CD4 or CD8 identity according to which sequenced CD4 or CD8 repertoire held them at higher abundance. In-frame beta chains were kept once TCRdb had trimmed the public reads at Q25 with fastp and called clones with MiXCR. Records with the same CDR3 protein are collapsed into one entry carrying the most frequent genes and DNA. The V and J calls shown here were made by TCRdb, not taken from the authors' results. The sample table lists just under 600,000 distinct CDR3 sequences, 13% of them with a count of one. Of the sample, about an eighth falls within the top ten clones.

Based on the germline V gene (reference sequence), the CDR1 and CDR2 sequences are DFQATT and SNEGSKA. Measured from the cysteine to the phenylalanine, the CDR3 is 14 residues long. This entry keeps only the CDR3 DNA: 42 bases, framed from base 1. The trim is 1 base for V and 5 bases for J, with a gap of 15 bases between the germline ends. The receptor chain draws on TRBV20-1 and TRBJ2-7, and perhaps TRBD1 as D gene, on 5 matching bases. This TCR was recovered from a man aged 25 to 40 who received the YFV17D yellow fever vaccine. Specimen: PBMCs, collected on the day of the yellow fever booster vaccination. The base sequence is TGCAGTGCTAGAGGGGTAGGGGCCGACGACGAGCAGTACTTC. Its amino acids are CSARGVGADDEQYF.